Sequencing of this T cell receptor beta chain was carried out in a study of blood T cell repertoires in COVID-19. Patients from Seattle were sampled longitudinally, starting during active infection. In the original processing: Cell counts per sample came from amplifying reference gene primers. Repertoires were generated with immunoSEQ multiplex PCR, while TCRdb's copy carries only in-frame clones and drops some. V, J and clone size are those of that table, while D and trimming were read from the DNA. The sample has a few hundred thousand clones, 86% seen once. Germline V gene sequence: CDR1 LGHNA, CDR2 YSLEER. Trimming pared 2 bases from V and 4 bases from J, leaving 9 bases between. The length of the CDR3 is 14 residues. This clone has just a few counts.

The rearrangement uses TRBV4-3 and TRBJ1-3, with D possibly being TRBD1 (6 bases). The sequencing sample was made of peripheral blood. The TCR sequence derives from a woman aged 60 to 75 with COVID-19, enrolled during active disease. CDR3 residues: CASSQQGSGNTIYF. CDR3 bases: TGCGCCAGCAGCCAACAGGGGTCAGGAAACACCATATATTTT.